These T cell receptor beta chains were read from a single sample in a study of Tregs in tolerant kidney transplant recipients. Clones were sequenced by immunoSEQ multiplex PCR, and TCRdb holds only the in-frame ones, with some missing. The table shows some 250,000 clones, with roughly four fifths occurring only once. Sequencing used CD4+ T cells from blood. Every receptor here comes from a human donor in good health. CDR3s include the opening cysteine and the closing phenylalanine or tryptophan. Each record gives: D gene, clone size, J gene, V gene, CDR3 DNA, CDR3 protein. The D gene is left open where the match is weak. The size field is filled for only some rows; it gives once, few, many or a size class.

TRBD1 NA TRBJ2-7 TRBV2 TGTGCCAGCAGTGAGACGGGACAGGGGTCGGGGGAGCAGTACTTC CASSETGQGSGEQYF
NA NA TRBJ1-2 TRBV11-2 TGTGCCAGCAGCACTGACAGAGTCTATGGCTACACCTTC CASSTDRVYGYTF
NA NA TRBJ2-7 TRBV7-3 TGTGCCAGCAGCCCCTCGGGCCCGAACTCCTACGAGCAGTACTTC CASSPSGPNSYEQYF
NA NA TRBJ2-7 TRBV11-2 TGTGCCAGCAGCCTGGGGCCCCCCGAGCAGTACTTC CASSLGPPEQYF
NA NA TRBJ2-2 TRBV2 TGTGCCAGCAGTGAAGCCGGAAGAGGATTGAACACCGGGGAGCTGTTTTTT CASSEAGRGLNTGELFF
NA NA TRBJ2-1 TRBV6-5 TGTGCCAGCAGGGTGGGGGCTTCTGAGCAGTTCTTC CASRVGASEQFF
TRBD2 NA TRBJ2-3 TRBV5-1 TGCGCCAGCAGCTGGGGCGGGGGGTGGACAGATACGCAGTATTTT CASSWGGGWTDTQYF
TRBD1 once TRBJ2-3 TRBV23-1 TGCGCCAGCAGTCAAGGGGACAGGGAGGCCCCTAGCACAGATACGCAGTATTTT CASSQGDREAPSTDTQYF
TRBD2 NA TRBJ2-2 TRBV5-1 TGCGCCAGCAGGGGTAGCGGGAGGTCCGCCGGGGAGCTGTTTTTT CASRGSGRSAGELFF
NA NA TRBJ2-3 TRBV30 TGTGCCTGGAGTGAAGGGATTCCCACAGATACGCAGTATTTT CAWSEGIPTDTQYF
NA NA TRBJ1-4 TRBV10-3 TGTGCCATCAGTGAGGAGGGCGAAAAACTGTTTTTT CAISEEGEKLFF
NA NA TRBJ1-5 TRBV11-3 TGTGCCAGCACCCAAGGGGGGGTGGGACAGCCCCAGCATTTT CASTQGGVGQPQHF
NA NA TRBJ1-1 TRBV6-8 TGTGCCAGCAGTACAGGCGACACTGAAGCTTTCTTT CASSTGDTEAFF
NA NA TRBJ1-5 TRBV19 TGTGCCAGAGAGAGGGGAGGTCAGCCCCAGCATTTT CARERGGQPQHF
NA NA TRBJ2-3 TRBV9 TGTGCCAGCAGCGTATCAGTAAGCACAGATACGCAGTATTTT CASSVSVSTDTQYF
NA NA TRBJ2-3 TRBV2 TGTGCCAGCAGTAACAGGGTGGGACCTAGCACAGATACGCAGTATTTT CASSNRVGPSTDTQYF
NA NA TRBJ1-3 TRBV5-1 TGCGCCAGCAGCCTGCCTCATGGAAACACCATATATTTT CASSLPHGNTIYF
NA NA TRBJ2-4 TRBV15 TGTGCCACCAGCAGAGGGGGGAGTAAAACCAAAAACATTCAGTACTTC CATSRGGSKTKNIQYF
NA NA TRBJ2-5 TRBV29-1 TGCAGCGTTCAGATCAGCGGACAAACCCAAGAGACCCAGTACTTC CSVQISGQTQETQYF
TRBD2 NA TRBJ2-4 TRBV15 TGTGCCACCAGCAGAGATCAGTTTACTAGCGGGAGTGAGTTAGTAACCAAAAACATTCAGTACTTC CATSRDQFTSGSELVTKNIQYF
NA NA TRBJ1-4 TRBV2 TGTGCCAGCACCCCCCGGGCCACGGAAGCGGAAAAACTGTTTTTT CASTPRATEAEKLFF
TRBD2 NA TRBJ2-7 TRBV19 TGTGCCAGTAGTATAAGCGGGACTAGCAGACACTACGAGCAGTACTTC CASSISGTSRHYEQYF
TRBD1 NA TRBJ2-1 TRBV29-1 TGCAGCGGCTCTGGGAACAGGGGGATATACAATGAGCAGTTCTTC CSGSGNRGIYNEQFF
NA NA TRBJ1-2 TRBV6-6 TGTGCCAGCAGGCTTGCGTCGACGAACTATGGCTACACCTTC CASRLASTNYGYTF
TRBD2 NA TRBJ2-5 TRBV5-4 TGTGCCAGCACCCGGGGGGAAGGTTATCAAGAGACCCAGTACTTC CASTRGEGYQETQYF
NA few TRBJ1-5 TRBV6-5 TGTGCCAGCAGGCCGGGCACTTATAGCAATCAGCCCCAGCATTTT CASRPGTYSNQPQHF
TRBD2 NA TRBJ2-3 TRBV5-1 TGCGCCAGCAGCTTGGTCCCGGGACTAGCGGGGTCCACAGATACGCAGTATTTT CASSLVPGLAGSTDTQYF
NA once TRBJ1-4 TRBV19 TGTGCCAGTAGTATAGTGGGTGCTGGAGAAAAACTGTTTTTT CASSIVGAGEKLFF
TRBD2 few TRBJ2-7 TRBV6-5 TGTGCCAGCAGTATCCACCGGGACTACTACGAGCAGTACTTC CASSIHRDYYEQYF
NA NA TRBJ1-5 TRBV18 TGTGCCAGCGCCGGGGGAAGGAATCAGCCCCAGCATTTT CASAGGRNQPQHF
NA NA TRBJ1-1 TRBV6-1 TGTGCCAGCGGATTACAGCGACTTGGGAGCACTGAAGCTTTCTTT CASGLQRLGSTEAFF
NA NA TRBJ2-7 TRBV6-5 TGTGCCAGCTCGCAACTGCGGCCAGGTCACGAGCAGTACTTC CASSQLRPGHEQYF
NA NA TRBJ2-7 TRBV11-3 TGTGCCAGCAGCTTGCGGAGTATGGGGTACGAGCAGTACTTC CASSLRSMGYEQYF
NA NA TRBJ1-1 TRBV4-1 TGCGCCAGCAGCCAAGAGGGGGCAGGGAGGGACACTGAAGCTTTCTTT CASSQEGAGRDTEAFF
NA NA TRBJ2-7 TRBV7-6 TGTGCCAGCAGTACCCCAGAACAGGGTTCGTTCTCCTACGAGCAGTACTTC CASSTPEQGSFSYEQYF
NA NA TRBJ1-2 TRBV20-1 TGCAGTGCCAGCTATGGCTACACCTTC CSASYGYTF
TRBD1 NA TRBJ1-5 TRBV7-6 TGTGCCAGCAGCTTAGCGCCGGGACAGGGTCAGCCCCAGCATTTT CASSLAPGQGQPQHF
NA NA TRBJ2-5 TRBV5-8 TGTGCCAGCAGTCGGGTCTCAAAGGGGGAGACCCAGTACTTC CASSRVSKGETQYF
NA NA TRBJ1-2 TRBV6-4 TGTGCCAGCAGGGAGGACACGCTAAACTATGGCTACACCTTC CASREDTLNYGYTF
NA NA TRBJ2-3 TRBV6-6 TGTGCCAGCAGTCCTTTTGGAGGGGCAGATACGCAGTATTTT CASSPFGGADTQYF
NA NA TRBJ2-7 TRBV4-1 TGCGCCAGCAGCCAAGTCGCGGGGCTCCCCTACGAGCAGTACTTC CASSQVAGLPYEQYF
TRBD1 NA TRBJ1-2 TRBV6-6 TGTGCCAGCAGAGAAGACAGGGTGGGTGGCTACACCTTC CASREDRVGGYTF
TRBD2 NA TRBJ2-1 TRBV19 TGTGCCAGTAGTATATCTAGCGGGAGGAGGAATGAGCAGTTCTTC CASSISSGRRNEQFF
NA NA TRBJ2-6 TRBV5-1 TGCGCCAGCAGCCCGGGACTTTTCTCTGGGGCCAACGTCCTGACTTTC CASSPGLFSGANVLTF
NA NA TRBJ2-3 TRBV4-2 TGTGCCAGCAGCCAGGAGGGGACAGATACGCAGTATTTT CASSQEGTDTQYF
TRBD2 NA TRBJ2-5 TRBV4-1 TGCGCCAGCAGCCAAGGTAAAGGACTAGCGGTCCAAGAGACCCAGTACTTC CASSQGKGLAVQETQYF
TRBD2 NA TRBJ2-5 TRBV6-5 TGTGCCAGCAGTTACACCGGGACTAGCCTGGAGACCCAGTACTTC CASSYTGTSLETQYF
NA once TRBJ2-5 TRBV5-1 TGCGCCAGCAGCTTGACTAGCTCTCGAGAGACCCAGTACTTC CASSLTSSRETQYF
NA NA TRBJ2-5 TRBV7-6 TGTGCTAGCAGCGTACTTAGGGGGGCTGAGACCCAGTACTTC CASSVLRGAETQYF
TRBD2 few TRBJ2-2 TRBV15 TGTGCCACCAGCACTAGCGGGAGGAGGAACACCGGGGAGCTGTTTTTT CATSTSGRRNTGELFF
TRBD2 NA TRBJ2-1 TRBV4-1 TGCGCCAGCAGCCAAAACATAGCGGGAGGGTTATACAATGAGCAGTTCTTC CASSQNIAGGLYNEQFF
TRBD2 NA TRBJ2-2 TRBV5-1 TGCGCCAGCAGCGGTCAAAGCGGGAGTGGCACCGGGGAGCTGTTTTTT CASSGQSGSGTGELFF
TRBD1 NA TRBJ1-4 TRBV5-1 TGCGCCAGCAGTCTGAACAGGGGTCTTAATGAAAAACTGTTTTTT CASSLNRGLNEKLFF
NA NA TRBJ2-2 TRBV6-6 TGTGCCAGCAGTAAAACGAACACCGGGGAGCTGTTTTTT CASSKTNTGELFF
TRBD1 NA TRBJ2-5 TRBV7-7 TGTGCTAGCAGCTTGGGGACAGGGCTGGAGACCCAGTACTTC CASSLGTGLETQYF
NA NA TRBJ1-6 TRBV21-1 TGTGCCAGCAGCAAAGAGGGACAGGGGAACCGCTCCTATAATTCACCCCTCCACTTT CASSKEGQGNRSYNSPLHF
NA few TRBJ2-1 TRBV6-1 TGTGCCAGCAGTGAGCCGGGCCGAGCATACAATGAGCAGTTCTTC CASSEPGRAYNEQFF